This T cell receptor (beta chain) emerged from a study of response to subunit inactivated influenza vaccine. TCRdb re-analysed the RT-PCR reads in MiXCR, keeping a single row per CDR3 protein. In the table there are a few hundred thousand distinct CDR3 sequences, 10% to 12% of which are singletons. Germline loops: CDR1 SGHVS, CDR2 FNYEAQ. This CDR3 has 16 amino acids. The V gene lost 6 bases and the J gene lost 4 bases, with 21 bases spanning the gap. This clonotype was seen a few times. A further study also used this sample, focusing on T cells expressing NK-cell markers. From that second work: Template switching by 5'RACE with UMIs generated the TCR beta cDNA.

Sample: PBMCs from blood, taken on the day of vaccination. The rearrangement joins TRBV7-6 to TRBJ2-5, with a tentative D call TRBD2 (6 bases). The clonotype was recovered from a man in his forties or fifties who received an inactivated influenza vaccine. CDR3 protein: CASSYGTPGSGETQYF. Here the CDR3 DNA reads TGTGCCAGCAGTTACGGGACTCCGGGATCGGGAGAGACCCAGTACTTC. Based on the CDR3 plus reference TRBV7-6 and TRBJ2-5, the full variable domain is GAGVSQSPRYKVTKRGQDVALRCDPISGHVSLYWYRQALGQGPEFLTYFNYEAQQDKSGLPNDRFSAERPEGSISTLTIQRTEQRDSAMYRCASSYGTPGSGETQYFGPGTRLLVL.